The present T cell receptor beta chain was sequenced within a study of vaccination and CD4 T cells after COVID-19. V lost 0 bases and J lost 4; bases outside the gene matches: 5. This CDR3 comprises 16 residues. CDR1 SGDLS and CDR2 YYNGEE come from the germline V gene. Sequenced with the Oncomine TCR Beta short-read assay was DNA taken from cultured CD4+ T cells. The genomic DNA was obtained from cultured CD4+ T cells by extraction with the QIAamp micro DNA kit. In TCRdb, the PCR reads were re-called with MiXCR into one record per CDR3 protein. This sample has 25,000 to 30,000 distinct CDR3 sequences, with about 50% found just once. About this clonotype itself: Its antigen is as yet unknown.

The treatment: approximately 11-day PBMC culture with coronavirus spike peptide pools or control peptides (ViraFEST assay). The receptor was derived from a human donor who received a COVID-19 vaccine. The sample was CD4+ T cells from blood, cultured in vitro, taken before SARS-CoV-2 vaccination. The rearrangement links TRBV9 to TRBJ1-3; 9 positions agree with TRBD1. The CDR3 reads CASSVGYRGQGNTIYF. Written as DNA, the CDR3 is TGTGCCAGCAGCGTAGGGTACAGGGGGCAGGGAAACACCATATATTTT.